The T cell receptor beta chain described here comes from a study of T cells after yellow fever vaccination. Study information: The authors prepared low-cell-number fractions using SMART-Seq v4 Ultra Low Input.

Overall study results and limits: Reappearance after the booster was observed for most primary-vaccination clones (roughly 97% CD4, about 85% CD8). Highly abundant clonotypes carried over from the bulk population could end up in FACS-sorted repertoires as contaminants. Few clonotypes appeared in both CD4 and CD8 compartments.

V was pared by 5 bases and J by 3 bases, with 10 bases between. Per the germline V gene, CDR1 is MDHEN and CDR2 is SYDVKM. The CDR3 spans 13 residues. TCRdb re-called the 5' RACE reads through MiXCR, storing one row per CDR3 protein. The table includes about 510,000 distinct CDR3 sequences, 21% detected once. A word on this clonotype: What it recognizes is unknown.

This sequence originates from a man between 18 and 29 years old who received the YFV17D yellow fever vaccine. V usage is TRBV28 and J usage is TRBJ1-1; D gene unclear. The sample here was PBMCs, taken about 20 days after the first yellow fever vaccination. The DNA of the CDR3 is TGTGCCAGCAGTGTTGGGGATCACACTGAAGCTTTCTTT. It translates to CASSVGDHTEAFF.